The rows below give T cell receptor beta chains drawn from one sample of a study of cytomegalovirus exposure and HLA in healthy donors. Clones were sequenced by immunoSEQ multiplex PCR, and TCRdb holds only the in-frame ones, with some missing. Seen here are around 170,000 clones, 80% observed once, and the top ten hold around 5.7%. Material: PBMCs. The receptors stem from a man in his forties or fifties in good health and CMV-seronegative. The CDR3 runs from the conserved cysteine through the conserved F or W. A D gene is named only where the DNA matches it firmly. Size is stated for part of the rows, as once, few or many counts, or as a class when the clone is expanded.

J gene: TRBJ2-3
CDR3 length: 16
clone size: once
V gene: TRBV5-4
D gene: .
CDR3 protein: CASSLAVGGPTDTQYF
CDR3 DNA: TGTGCCAGCAGCTTGGCCGTGGGGGGACCCACAGATACGCAGTATTTT

J gene: TRBJ1-1
CDR3 length: 14
clone size: few
V gene: TRBV12-5
D gene: TRBD1
CDR3 protein: CASARTGFDTEAFF
CDR3 DNA: TGTGCTAGTGCCCGGACAGGGTTCGACACTGAAGCTTTCTTT

J gene: TRBJ1-2
CDR3 length: 15
clone size: .
V gene: TRBV5-1
D gene: TRBD1
CDR3 protein: CASSWSRDRAYGYTF
CDR3 DNA: TGCGCCAGCAGCTGGTCCCGGGACAGGGCTTATGGCTACACCTTC

J gene: TRBJ2-7
CDR3 length: 14
clone size: .
V gene: TRBV7-2
D gene: .
CDR3 protein: CASSFQQGPGEQYF
CDR3 DNA: TGTGCCAGCAGCTTTCAACAGGGACCTGGCGAGCAGTACTTC

J gene: TRBJ2-7
CDR3 length: 13
clone size: .
V gene: TRBV6-5
D gene: .
CDR3 protein: CASKRTAAYEQYF
CDR3 DNA: TGTGCCAGCAAAAGGACTGCCGCCTACGAGCAGTACTTC

J gene: TRBJ1-2
CDR3 length: 16
clone size: few
V gene: TRBV4-3
D gene: .
CDR3 protein: CASSQEAGTSVYGYTF
CDR3 DNA: TGCGCCAGCAGCCAAGAGGCGGGAACGTCGGTCTATGGCTACACCTTC

J gene: TRBJ1-5
CDR3 length: 20
clone size: .
V gene: TRBV21-1
D gene: .
CDR3 protein: CASSKVPRQGLKNSNQPQHF
CDR3 DNA: TGTGCCAGCAGCAAAGTCCCCAGACAGGGATTAAAGAATAGCAATCAGCCCCAGCATTTT

J gene: TRBJ1-1
CDR3 length: 16
clone size: .
V gene: TRBV5-4
D gene: TRBD1
CDR3 protein: CASRPGQGGQNTEAFF
CDR3 DNA: TGTGCCAGCAGACCCGGACAGGGGGGGCAGAACACTGAAGCTTTCTTT

J gene: TRBJ1-1
CDR3 length: 14
clone size: .
V gene: TRBV19
D gene: .
CDR3 protein: CASSAREGGTEAFF
CDR3 DNA: TGTGCCAGTAGTGCCCGAGAAGGAGGGACTGAAGCTTTCTTT

J gene: TRBJ1-1
CDR3 length: 15
clone size: .
V gene: TRBV6-5
D gene: .
CDR3 protein: CASSYYGVRNTEAFF
CDR3 DNA: TGTGCCAGCAGTTACTACGGGGTGAGGAACACTGAAGCTTTCTTT

J gene: TRBJ2-7
CDR3 length: 16
clone size: once
V gene: TRBV6-4
D gene: .
CDR3 protein: CASSDLPWEFIYEQYF
CDR3 DNA: TGTGCCAGCAGTGACCTTCCCTGGGAGTTTATCTACGAGCAGTACTTC

J gene: TRBJ2-7
CDR3 length: 15
clone size: .
V gene: TRBV6-1
D gene: .
CDR3 protein: CASSVSGSGSDEQYF
CDR3 DNA: TGTGCCAGCAGTGTATCCGGGAGCGGCTCCGACGAGCAGTACTTC

J gene: TRBJ2-3
CDR3 length: 14
clone size: .
V gene: TRBV9
D gene: TRBD1
CDR3 protein: CASSPDRFTDTQYF
CDR3 DNA: TGTGCCAGCAGCCCGGACAGGTTCACAGATACGCAGTATTTT

J gene: TRBJ1-1
CDR3 length: 11
clone size: .
V gene: TRBV5-1
D gene: TRBD1
CDR3 protein: CASSADRGAFF
CDR3 DNA: TGCGCCAGCAGCGCGGACAGGGGAGCTTTCTTT

J gene: TRBJ2-3
CDR3 length: 16
clone size: .
V gene: TRBV27
D gene: TRBD1
CDR3 protein: CASSLTGQGGADTQYF
CDR3 DNA: TGTGCCAGCAGTTTAACGGGACAGGGAGGAGCAGATACGCAGTATTTT

J gene: TRBJ2-7
CDR3 length: 15
clone size: .
V gene: TRBV6-5
D gene: .
CDR3 protein: CASSTNRLRASEQYF
CDR3 DNA: TGTGCCAGCAGTACCAACAGGCTCCGAGCCTCGGAGCAGTACTTC

J gene: TRBJ1-2
CDR3 length: 12
clone size: .
V gene: TRBV7-2
D gene: .
CDR3 protein: CASSLGGYGYTF
CDR3 DNA: TGTGCCAGCAGCTTAGGAGGGTATGGCTACACCTTC

J gene: TRBJ1-1
CDR3 length: 17
clone size: .
V gene: TRBV7-8
D gene: .
CDR3 protein: CASSLVSGAVMNTEAFF
CDR3 DNA: TGTGCCAGCAGCTTAGTCTCTGGAGCAGTCATGAACACTGAAGCTTTCTTT

J gene: TRBJ1-5
CDR3 length: 16
clone size: .
V gene: TRBV19
D gene: .
CDR3 protein: CASSIGTEYSNQPQHF
CDR3 DNA: TGTGCCAGTAGTATCGGAACAGAATATAGCAATCAGCCCCAGCATTTT

J gene: TRBJ1-1
CDR3 length: 13
clone size: .
V gene: TRBV10-3
D gene: .
CDR3 protein: CAISEGENTEAFF
CDR3 DNA: TGTGCCATCAGTGAAGGAGAGAACACTGAAGCTTTCTTT

J gene: TRBJ1-2
CDR3 length: 16
clone size: many
V gene: TRBV19
D gene: TRBD1
CDR3 protein: CASSLRGGQGAFGYTF
CDR3 DNA: TGTGCCAGTAGTCTCAGAGGCGGACAGGGGGCGTTTGGCTACACCTTC

J gene: TRBJ2-7
CDR3 length: 13
clone size: .
V gene: TRBV6-1
D gene: .
CDR3 protein: CASTHRNSYEQYF
CDR3 DNA: TGTGCCAGCACGCACAGAAACTCCTACGAGCAGTACTTC

J gene: TRBJ1-5
CDR3 length: 14
clone size: .
V gene: TRBV5-6
D gene: .
CDR3 protein: CASSLLGEGQPQHF
CDR3 DNA: TGTGCCAGCAGCTTGTTAGGGGAGGGTCAGCCCCAGCATTTT

J gene: TRBJ2-5
CDR3 length: 15
clone size: .
V gene: TRBV7-7
D gene: TRBD2
CDR3 protein: CASSQGTSGSETQYF
CDR3 DNA: TGTGCCAGCAGCCAAGGGACTAGCGGGAGCGAGACCCAGTACTTC

J gene: TRBJ2-3
CDR3 length: 11
clone size: .
V gene: TRBV20-1
D gene: TRBD2
CDR3 protein: CSASRREAQYF
CDR3 DNA: TGCAGTGCTAGTAGGCGGGAGGCGCAGTATTTT

J gene: TRBJ1-2
CDR3 length: 13
clone size: few
V gene: TRBV18
D gene: .
CDR3 protein: CASSLAEDYGYTF
CDR3 DNA: TGTGCCAGCTCACTTGCAGAGGACTATGGCTACACCTTC

J gene: TRBJ2-6
CDR3 length: 18
clone size: few
V gene: TRBV5-1
D gene: TRBD2
CDR3 protein: CASSLGIAGYSGANVLTF
CDR3 DNA: TGCGCCAGCAGCTTGGGAATAGCGGGGTACTCTGGGGCCAACGTCCTGACTTTC

J gene: TRBJ2-5
CDR3 length: 14
clone size: once
V gene: TRBV7-8
D gene: TRBD1
CDR3 protein: CASSRTGGRETQYF
CDR3 DNA: TGTGCCAGCAGCAGGACAGGGGGTAGGGAGACCCAGTACTTC

J gene: TRBJ2-5
CDR3 length: 14
clone size: few
V gene: TRBV5-1
D gene: .
CDR3 protein: CASNPPGLEETQYF
CDR3 DNA: TGCGCCAGCAACCCTCCAGGGTTGGAGGAGACCCAGTACTTC

J gene: TRBJ1-1
CDR3 length: 13
clone size: .
V gene: TRBV5-6
D gene: TRBD1
CDR3 protein: CASGTGPNTEAFF
CDR3 DNA: TGTGCCAGCGGGACAGGGCCCAACACTGAAGCTTTCTTT

J gene: TRBJ1-2
CDR3 length: 14
clone size: .
V gene: TRBV7-9
D gene: .
CDR3 protein: CASSLASTLAGYTF
CDR3 DNA: TGTGCCAGCAGCTTAGCGTCGACATTGGCAGGCTACACCTTC

J gene: TRBJ2-5
CDR3 length: 11
clone size: .
V gene: TRBV7-6
D gene: .
CDR3 protein: CASSFRETQYF
CDR3 DNA: TGTGCCAGCAGCTTTCGAGAGACCCAGTACTTC

J gene: TRBJ1-1
CDR3 length: 14
clone size: few
V gene: TRBV19
D gene: TRBD1
CDR3 protein: CASAPGQGNTEAFF
CDR3 DNA: TGTGCCAGCGCGCCGGGACAGGGGAACACTGAAGCTTTCTTT

J gene: TRBJ2-7
CDR3 length: 13
clone size: .
V gene: TRBV19
D gene: .
CDR3 protein: CASSINYSGEQYF
CDR3 DNA: TGTGCCAGTAGTATAAATTATTCGGGCGAGCAGTACTTC

J gene: TRBJ2-7
CDR3 length: 17
clone size: .
V gene: TRBV2
D gene: TRBD2
CDR3 protein: CASSDPSGGPSSYEQYF
CDR3 DNA: TGTGCCAGCAGTGATCCTAGCGGGGGCCCTAGCTCCTACGAGCAGTACTTC

J gene: TRBJ1-6
CDR3 length: 14
clone size: .
V gene: TRBV2
D gene: .
CDR3 protein: CASSTSRVNSPLHF
CDR3 DNA: .

J gene: TRBJ1-5
CDR3 length: 19
clone size: .
V gene: TRBV21-1
D gene: .
CDR3 protein: CASARPGVHKVDSNQPQHF
CDR3 DNA: TGTGCCAGCGCCCGACCCGGAGTACACAAGGTAGATAGCAATCAGCCCCAGCATTTT

J gene: TRBJ2-2
CDR3 length: 18
clone size: .
V gene: TRBV4-2
D gene: TRBD2
CDR3 protein: CASSPGVSGSFDTGELFF
CDR3 DNA: TGTGCCAGCAGCCCCGGGGTGAGCGGGAGCTTCGACACCGGGGAGCTGTTTTTT

J gene: TRBJ1-1
CDR3 length: 15
clone size: few
V gene: TRBV7-8
D gene: TRBD1
CDR3 protein: CASSFDPGTGGKAFF
CDR3 DNA: TGTGCCAGCAGCTTTGACCCCGGGACAGGGGGGAAAGCTTTCTTT

J gene: TRBJ2-4
CDR3 length: 17
clone size: few
V gene: TRBV5-1
D gene: TRBD1
CDR3 protein: CASSLPGTALAKNIQYF
CDR3 DNA: TGCGCCAGCAGCTTGCCCGGGACAGCACTAGCCAAAAACATTCAGTACTTC

J gene: TRBJ2-5
CDR3 length: 14
clone size: .
V gene: TRBV5-1
D gene: .
CDR3 protein: CASSLVSEEETQYF
CDR3 DNA: TGCGCCAGCAGCTTGGTATCAGAGGAGGAGACCCAGTACTTC

J gene: TRBJ2-7
CDR3 length: 13
clone size: .
V gene: TRBV27
D gene: TRBD1
CDR3 protein: CASSHRDRRGQYF
CDR3 DNA: TGTGCCAGCAGTCACCGGGACAGGCGTGGGCAGTACTTC

J gene: TRBJ2-7
CDR3 length: 14
clone size: .
V gene: TRBV7-9
D gene: .
CDR3 protein: CASSRAGSSYEQYF
CDR3 DNA: TGTGCCAGCAGCCGCGCGGGAAGCTCCTACGAGCAGTACTTC

J gene: TRBJ1-1
CDR3 length: 17
clone size: .
V gene: TRBV9
D gene: .
CDR3 protein: CASSVAPQTRGGSEAFF
CDR3 DNA: TGTGCCAGCAGCGTAGCTCCCCAAACGCGGGGGGGATCTGAAGCTTTCTTT

J gene: TRBJ1-6
CDR3 length: 14
clone size: .
V gene: TRBV6-5
D gene: TRBD1
CDR3 protein: CASSRDRADSPLHF
CDR3 DNA: TGTGCCAGCAGCCGTGACAGGGCCGATTCACCCCTCCACTTT

J gene: TRBJ2-5
CDR3 length: 15
clone size: few
V gene: TRBV18
D gene: .
CDR3 protein: CASSPKGTPQETQYF
CDR3 DNA: TGTGCCAGCTCACCAAAAGGGACACCCCAAGAGACCCAGTACTTC

J gene: TRBJ2-5
CDR3 length: 16
clone size: .
V gene: TRBV6-5
D gene: TRBD2
CDR3 protein: CASSYSTSGGVETQYF
CDR3 DNA: TGTGCCAGCAGTTACTCGACTAGCGGGGGGGTTGAGACCCAGTACTTC

J gene: TRBJ2-7
CDR3 length: 13
clone size: few
V gene: TRBV5-1
D gene: .
CDR3 protein: CASSGTQGYEQYF
CDR3 DNA: TGCGCCAGCAGCGGAACACAGGGATACGAGCAGTACTTC

J gene: TRBJ2-1
CDR3 length: 13
clone size: .
V gene: TRBV10-3
D gene: .
CDR3 protein: CAITTLGDNEQFF
CDR3 DNA: TGTGCCATCACTACCCTAGGGGACAATGAGCAGTTCTTC

J gene: TRBJ2-3
CDR3 length: 14
clone size: .
V gene: TRBV9
D gene: TRBD2
CDR3 protein: CASNPGLAGDTQYF
CDR3 DNA: TGTGCCAGCAACCCGGGACTAGCGGGAGATACGCAGTATTTT

J gene: TRBJ1-3
CDR3 length: 12
clone size: once
V gene: TRBV6-6
D gene: .
CDR3 protein: CASGGSGNTIYF
CDR3 DNA: TGTGCCAGCGGCGGCTCTGGAAACACCATATATTTT

J gene: TRBJ2-3
CDR3 length: 17
clone size: .
V gene: TRBV15
D gene: .
CDR3 protein: CATSPAETGTRTDTQYF
CDR3 DNA: TGTGCCACCAGCCCCGCTGAGACAGGGACTCGCACAGATACGCAGTATTTT

J gene: TRBJ2-3
CDR3 length: 14
clone size: .
V gene: TRBV5-1
D gene: .
CDR3 protein: CASSLGLEADTQYF
CDR3 DNA: TGCGCCAGCAGCTTGGGATTAGAAGCAGATACGCAGTATTTT

J gene: TRBJ2-7
CDR3 length: 15
clone size: few
V gene: TRBV7-9
D gene: TRBD1
CDR3 protein: CASSLLRTGKVKQYF
CDR3 DNA: TGTGCCAGCAGCTTATTGAGGACAGGGAAAGTTAAGCAGTACTTC

J gene: TRBJ1-4
CDR3 length: 15
clone size: .
V gene: TRBV5-1
D gene: .
CDR3 protein: CASSLAGTRNEKLFF
CDR3 DNA: TGCGCCAGCAGCTTGGCCGGGACACGAAATGAAAAACTGTTTTTT

J gene: TRBJ2-5
CDR3 length: 14
clone size: .
V gene: TRBV6-6
D gene: .
CDR3 protein: CASTVLSGRETQYF
CDR3 DNA: TGTGCCAGCACCGTCTTATCGGGGAGGGAGACCCAGTACTTC

J gene: TRBJ2-2
CDR3 length: 17
clone size: .
V gene: TRBV27
D gene: TRBD2
CDR3 protein: CASSSLAGRINTGELFF
CDR3 DNA: TGTGCCAGCAGTTCCCTAGCGGGACGGATTAACACCGGGGAGCTGTTTTTT

J gene: TRBJ1-3
CDR3 length: 14
clone size: .
V gene: TRBV13
D gene: .
CDR3 protein: CASSPQGSGNTIYF
CDR3 DNA: TGTGCCAGCAGCCCTCAGGGGTCTGGAAACACCATATATTTT

J gene: TRBJ2-2
CDR3 length: 15
clone size: once
V gene: TRBV7-2
D gene: .
CDR3 protein: CASSPTPQVTGELFF
CDR3 DNA: TGTGCCAGCAGCCCGACCCCACAGGTTACCGGGGAGCTGTTTTTT

J gene: TRBJ1-4
CDR3 length: 14
clone size: few
V gene: TRBV7-9
D gene: .
CDR3 protein: CASSLFPGGEKLFF
CDR3 DNA: TGTGCCAGCAGCTTATTCCCGGGGGGTGAAAAACTGTTTTTT